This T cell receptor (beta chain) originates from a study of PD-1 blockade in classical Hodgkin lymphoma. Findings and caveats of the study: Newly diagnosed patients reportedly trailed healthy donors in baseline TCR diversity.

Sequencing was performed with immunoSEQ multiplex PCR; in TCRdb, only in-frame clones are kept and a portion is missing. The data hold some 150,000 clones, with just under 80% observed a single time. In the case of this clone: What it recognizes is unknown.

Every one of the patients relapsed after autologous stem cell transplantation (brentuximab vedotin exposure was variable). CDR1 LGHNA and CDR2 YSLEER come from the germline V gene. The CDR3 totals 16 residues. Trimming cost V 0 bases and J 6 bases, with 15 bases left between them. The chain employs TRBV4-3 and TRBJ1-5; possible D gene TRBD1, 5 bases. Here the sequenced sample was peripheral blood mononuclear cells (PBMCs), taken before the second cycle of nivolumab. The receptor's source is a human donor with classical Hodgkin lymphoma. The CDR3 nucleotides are TGCGCCAGCAGCCAAGAGTGGCAACTGGGGGGTCAGCCCCAGCATTTT. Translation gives CASSQEWQLGGQPQHF.